Included here is one T cell receptor beta chain sequence, with context. The antigen it binds to is not known. No much larger clone is present one base from it, and per-base qualities are unavailable. This sample was included in a study of T cells in Graves' hyperthyroidism and ophthalmopathy (dated by TCRdb to about 2019). About the investigation overall: Peripheral blood samples were taken at initial diagnosis, before any treatment was given. TCR V-J signatures able to tell the groups apart were searched for in a discovery cohort of 100 patients, of whom more than 40 had Graves' ophthalmopathy and about 60 had stable Graves' hyperthyroidism. Prospective prediction of ophthalmopathy was tested in an independent validation cohort consisting of roughly 19 hyperthyroidism patients and some 17 patients who later progressed to ophthalmopathy. For training and testing, the roughly 93 patients in the discovery cohort were randomly divided in a 7:3 ratio. The study also compared thyroid tissue and blood T-cell repertoires from roughly six Graves' hyperthyroidism patients. After sampling, hyperthyroidism patients received methimazole starting at 30 mg daily, and ophthalmopathy patients received high-dose intravenous methylprednisolone. The paper describes TCR Vbeta CDR3 sequencing of 135 peripheral blood samples, made up of 40 to 45 ophthalmopathy patients, approximately 73 hyperthyroidism patients and 17 progressor patients. General conclusions and limits of the study: No statistical method was used to fix the sample size in advance, and group allocation was not hidden from the investigators. In validation, the model predicted progression to ophthalmopathy with about 71% sensitivity and 72.22% specificity, a median of approximately 6.7 months before onset. Most expanded thyroid clonotypes (frequency above 0.001) were also detected in blood, suggesting blood repertoires may reflect thyroid immune responses. A model built on a 13 V-J signature distinguished ophthalmopathy from stable hyperthyroidism, reaching about 88% sensitivity and about 81% specificity in cross-validation and 80%/75% in testing.

Stable Graves' hyperthyroidism was defined as no progression to ophthalmopathy during 18 months of follow-up. Hyperthyroidism patients were newly diagnosed, with disease duration under 2 months, and aged 18 to 65 years. Any patient with an uncontrolled infection, another autoimmune disease, pregnancy or lactation was excluded. Clinical symptoms, serum thyroxine and TRAb, thyroid ultrasound, and orbital computed tomography formed the basis for the diagnoses. Ficoll-Paque density gradient centrifugation was used to isolate PBMCs from about 10 ml of fresh peripheral blood. Total RNA was extracted with Trizol reagent, and quality was checked on an Agilent 2100 Bioanalyzer. The TCR beta CDR3 regions were amplified from the RNA transcripts. The TCR CDR3 was subjected to a first round of RT-PCR using the HTBI primer set and the Qiagen OneStep RT-PCR kit. A second multiplex PCR round built the libraries, followed by size selection and purification. Paired-end sequencing of the libraries was performed with 100 bp reads on an Illumina HiSeq2000. Concerning the study's data processing: SOAPnuke was used to process the raw data, with reads discarded if the reads contained adapters or uncalled bases, had a mean Phred below 15, or lacked an exact constant-primer or identifier match. High-quality paired reads were merged using COPE v1.2.5, and each unique nucleotide sequence was defined as a clonotype. MiTCR v1.1 was used to align clonotypes to the IMGT TRBV, TRBD and TRBJ reference segments. The analysis was restricted to V-J combinations with a frequency above 0.0001, which together covered just over 99% of the repertoires. The TCS score was defined as F50 (clonal expansion) divided by E x V (chaos), with BLOSUM62-based TCRdist calculated between CDR3 peptides within each V-J. Welch's t-statistics and random forest reduced roughly 530 V-J features to 10 to 15, which were used in a naive Bayes classifier (R e1071). The raw public data were reprocessed by TCRdb itself: fastp quality trimming at Q25, MiXCR clonotype calling, in-frame beta chains only. Rows are combined by CDR3 protein, so each entry shows the most common genes and DNA. These V and J calls rely on TCRdb rather than the paper's analysis. The sample includes approximately 400,000 distinct CDR3 sequences, with 14% observed a single time. Approximately 11% of the sample belongs to the ten largest clones.

The CDR3 has 14 amino acids, counting the end cysteine and phenylalanine. The entry retains the CDR3 DNA only, 42 bases that are in frame from base 1. From the germline V gene (reference sequence), CDR1 is MNHEY and CDR2 is SMNVEV. Here V drops 7 bases and J drops 3 bases, and the junction holds 5 bases not matched to any gene. The TCR sequence derives from a woman in her sixties or seventies with Graves' hyperthyroidism. The sequence joins TRBV27 to TRBJ2-7, with TRBD1 identical over 11 junction bases. The sequenced material came from blood. Read as DNA, the sequence is TGTGCCAGCATGACCGGGACAGGGGGCTACGAGCAGTACTTC. Its translation reads: CASMTGTGGYEQYF.